These T cell receptor beta chains were read from a single sample in a study of metastatic and nonmetastatic thyroid tumors. TCRdb re-called the PCR reads with MiXCR. The table shows about 34,000 clones, with about a sixth occurring only once. The sequenced sample was blood. The receptor set was obtained from a female donor with papillary thyroid cancer or a benign thyroid nodule (not recorded which). Some clones in this sample may be carry-over from other donors' samples. The CDR3 runs from the conserved cysteine through the conserved F or W. Each record gives: V gene, D gene, J gene, CDR3 length, clone size, CDR3 protein, CDR3 DNA. The D gene is left open where the match is weak. Not every row has a clone size; where given, it reads once, few, many or a size class.

TRBV20-1,TRBD2,TRBJ2-1,15,many,CSARSLAGDANEQFF,TGCAGTGCTAGAAGCCTAGCGGGAGACGCCAATGAGCAGTTCTTC
TRBV2,.,TRBJ1-4,12,many,CASSEFYEKLFF,TGTGCCAGCAGTGAATTTTATGAAAAACTGTTTTTT
TRBV6-2/TRBV6-3,TRBD2,TRBJ2-3,16,few,CASSYSCGSGLNTQYF,TGTGCCAGCAGTTACTCCTGTGGTAGCGGGCTGAATACGCAGTATTTT
TRBV29-1,.,TRBJ2-7,12,few,CSVAETSYEQYF,TGCAGCGTTGCTGAGACCTCCTACGAGCAGTACTTC
TRBV6-1,TRBD2,TRBJ2-7,15,medium-sized,CASSIGLALSYEQYF,TGTGCCAGCAGTATAGGACTAGCCCTCTCCTACGAGCAGTACTTC
TRBV4-3,TRBD2,TRBJ2-1,16,many,CASSQGSTSAYNEQFF,TGCGCCAGCAGCCAAGGTTCTACTAGCGCCTACAATGAGCAGTTCTTC
TRBV5-4,.,TRBJ1-2,16,many,CASSPAFRGAAGGYTF,TGTGCCAGCAGCCCAGCCTTCCGGGGGGCTGCCGGTGGCTACACCTTC
TRBV28,TRBD2,TRBJ2-1,14,.,CASSSSGPGNEQFF,TGTGCCAGCAGTTCTAGCGGTCCGGGCAATGAGCAGTTCTTC
TRBV7-9,.,TRBJ1-2,14,many,CASSPISSLDGYTF,TGTGCCAGCAGCCCAATAAGTTCGTTAGATGGCTACACCTTC
TRBV2,TRBD2,TRBJ2-3,16,medium-sized,CASSRLAGGLTDTQYF,TGTGCCAGCAGTCGGCTAGCGGGAGGCTTGACAGATACGCAGTATTTT
TRBV20-1,TRBD2,TRBJ2-7,15,once,CSARSGTSGAYEQYF,TGCAGTGCTAGATCGGGGACTAGCGGAGCCTACGAGCAGTACTTC
TRBV9,.,TRBJ2-5,12,.,CASSVAEETQYF,TGTGCCAGCAGCGTAGCAGAAGAGACCCAGTACTTC
TRBV2,TRBD2,TRBJ2-2,18,many,CASSGRLAGGANTGELFF,TGTGCCAGCAGTGGCAGACTAGCGGGAGGGGCGAACACCGGGGAGCTGTTTTTT